Listed here are 19 T cell receptor beta chains from one sample, sequenced in a study of graft-versus-host responses after intestinal transplantation. Assay used: immunoSEQ multiplex PCR; TCRdb lists only in-frame clones, some missing. The sample shows around 88,000 clones, under 85% of them seen only once. No antigens are known for them. The specimen comprised unstimulated CD8+ T cells sorted from spleen or lymph node cells, sampled before intestinal transplant. These receptors originate from a human donor who received an intestinal transplant.

The J gene is TRBJ2-3, the V gene TRBV7-2; D possibly corresponds to TRBD2 (6 bases). Germline V CDR1 and CDR2: SGHTA, FQGNSA. The V and J ends lost 6 bases and 0 bases respectively, with 22 bases between them. The CDR3 spans 18 residues. As DNA, the CDR3 is TGTGCCAGCAGTCGTAAATGGACTAAAATTTCTAGCACAGATACGCAGTATTTT. It yields the protein CASSRKWTKISSTDTQYF.

The V gene is TRBV2, the J gene TRBJ2-5, with TRBD1 identical over 10 bases. The closer fit of TRBJ2-7 to the DNA end suggests the J call may be wrong. The CDR3 contains 13 residues. Germline assignment: CDR1 SNHLY and CDR2 FYNNEI. CDR3 DNA: TGTGCCAGAGGAGGACAGGGGGGGAACGAGCAGTACTTC. It encodes CARGGQGGNEQYF.

J is TRBJ2-4 and V is TRBV21-1; the table's D call, TRBD2, was not checked against the DNA. TRBV21-1 is annotated as a pseudogene. The CDR3 sequence is 13 residues long. The CDR3 loop is CASRSSGRMFQYF. DNA for the CDR3: TGTGCCAGCAGATCTAGCGGGAGGATGTTTCAGTACTTC.

The chain combines TRBV5-4 with TRBJ2-7, with D tentatively TRBD1 or TRBD2 (5 bases each). The germline V gene encodes CDR1 SGHNT and CDR2 YYREEE (reference sequence). Trimming removed 3 bases from V and 2 bases from J, with 15 bases in between. CDR3 size: 15 residues. The CDR3 coding sequence is TGTGCCAGCAGCTCGTCCGGGACGGTAGCCTACGAGCAGTACTTC. This codes for CASSSSGTVAYEQYF. Using reference TRBV5-4 and TRBJ2-7 for the parts outside the CDR3, the full variable domain is ETGVTQSPTHLIKTRGQQVTLRCSSQSGHNTVSWYQQALGQGPQFIFQYYREEENGRGNFPPRFSGLQFPNYSSELNVNALELDDSALYLCASSSSGTVAYEQYFGPGTRLTVT.

The rearrangement links TRBV23-1 to TRBJ2-4; maybe TRBD1 (5 bases). TRBV23-1 has ORF status, its function being uncertain. This CDR3 is 18 amino acids long. V shed 0 bases and J shed 9 bases, with 24 bases lying between them. CDR3 nucleotide sequence: TGCGCCAGCAGTCAATCTCCCCATTCTACAGGTAGCCAAAGCATTCAGTACTTC. It translates to CASSQSPHSTGSQSIQYF.

This clone appeared once. The rearrangement links TRBV30 to TRBJ2-1; D possibly corresponds to TRBD2 (5 bases). Trimming cost V 2 bases and J 2 bases, with 10 bases left between them. Germline V gene data show CDR1 as GTSNPN and CDR2 as SVGIG (reference sequence). The CDR3 contains 14 residues. In nucleotides, the CDR3 is TGTGCCTGGAGTCGGCGGGTAGCCTACAATGAGCAGTTCTTC. This gives the protein CAWSRRVAYNEQFF.

The chain joins TRBV6-5 to TRBJ1-2; tentatively, D is TRBD1 (5 bases). CDR1 MNHEY and CDR2 SVGAGI come from the germline V gene. The CDR3 sequence is 15 residues long. V lost 5 bases and J lost 4, with 17 bases in between. The CDR3 DNA is TGTGCCAGCAGTCTGGACACCGGAGGGCTCTATGGCTACACCTTC. This sequence encodes CASSLDTGGLYGYTF.

This chain joins TRBV11-2 and TRBJ2-7, with 12 bases identical to TRBD2. V gave up 0 bases and J gave up 4 bases; unmatched junction bases: 4. The CDR3 sequence is 16 residues long. Germline V lookup: CDR1 SGHAT, CDR2 FQNNGV. The CDR3 is CASSLDLAGGRYEQYF. Written as DNA, the CDR3 is TGTGCCAGCAGCTTAGATCTAGCGGGGGGGCGTTACGAGCAGTACTTC.

V is TRBV5-4 and J is TRBJ2-5; unclear D gene. This CDR3 is built from 12 residues. Germline V gene lookup returns CDR1 SGHNT and CDR2 YYREEE (reference sequence). V lost 0 bases to trimming and J lost 5 bases, with 5 bases between them. The CDR3 loop is CASSLGAETQYF. CDR3 DNA sequence: TGTGCCAGCAGCTTGGGGGCGGAGACCCAGTACTTC.

The CDR3 DNA reads as TGTGCCACCGCCCGCGCAGGGTCTAACTATGGCTACACCTTC. Translated: CATARAGSNYGYTF. The chain couples TRBV18 to TRBJ1-2; maybe TRBD1 (5 bases). Trimming removed 10 bases from V and 0 bases from J, with 15 bases in between. Germline lookup yields CDR1 KGHSH and CDR2 LQKENI. The CDR3 is made up of 14 amino acids.

J is TRBJ2-1 and V is TRBV28; TRBD2 agrees at 14 bases. Germline V gives CDR1 MDHEN, CDR2 SYDVKM. The CDR3 spans 15 residues. V shed 4 bases, J shed 8 bases, and the junction held 4 bases outside the gene matches. The CDR3 is CASSWGLAGVYEQFF. The DNA for the CDR3 is TGTGCCAGCAGTTGGGGACTAGCGGGAGTTTATGAGCAGTTCTTC.

The chain employs TRBV29-1 and TRBJ1-1; no clear D gene. V lost 2 bases to trimming and J lost 1 base, with 5 bases between them. The CDR3 runs to 12 residues. Germline CDR1 and CDR2: SQVTM and ANQGSEA. CDR3 sequence: CSVEYRNTEAFF. The CDR3 DNA sequence: TGCAGCGTTGAATACAGGAACACTGAAGCTTTCTTT.

J is TRBJ1-1 and V is TRBV19; possibly TRBD1 for D (6 bases). CDR1 LNHDA and CDR2 SQIVND come from the germline V gene (reference sequence). Trimming pared 3 bases from V and 3 bases from J, leaving 17 bases between. The CDR3 runs to 16 residues. The CDR3 region has the DNA TGTGCCAGTAGTATTTCGCAGGGGAGCCCTCACACTGAAGCTTTCTTT. Its protein product is CASSISQGSPHTEAFF.

This clone was seen a handful of times. The V call is TRBV13, the J call TRBJ2-1; 9 nucleotides agree with TRBD2. J lost 4 bases, V lost 2 bases, and 9 bases had no gene match. The germline V gene has CDR1 PRHDT and CDR2 FYEKMQ (reference sequence). This CDR3 comprises 17 residues. CDR3 bases: TGTGCCAGCAGCTTACGGGGCACAAGCGGGAGGTACAATGAGCAGTTCTTC. Its protein product is CASSLRGTSGRYNEQFF. Together with reference TRBV13 and TRBJ2-1, the CDR3 gives the full variable domain: AAGVIQSPRHLIKEKRETATLKCYPIPRHDTVYWYQQGPGQDPQFLISFYEKMQSDKGSIPDRFSAQQFSDYHSELNMSSLELGDSALYFCASSLRGTSGRYNEQFFGPGTRLTVL.

Remarks on this clone: A far larger clone is a single base away, which makes a read error likely. The gene calls are TRBV6-5 and TRBJ1-2; 9 nucleotides align to TRBD1. The CDR3 contains 13 residues. The V gene end was trimmed by 8 bases and the J gene end by 4 bases; junction bases not matched to a gene: 5. CDR1 MNHEY and CDR2 SVGAGI come from the germline V gene. The CDR3 here is CASCSTGGYGYTF. CDR3 nucleotide sequence: TGTGCCAGCTGTTCGACAGGGGGCTATGGCTACACCTTC.

V is TRBV7-9 and J is TRBJ2-5; the match to TRBD1 covers 8 bases. The CDR3 length is 15 residues. Germline V gene sequence: CDR1 SEHNR, CDR2 FQNEAQ (reference sequence). Trimming at V came to 3 bases and at J to 5 bases, leaving 8 bases not matched to a gene. The CDR3 is CASSFRQGRRETQYF. As DNA, the CDR3 is TGTGCCAGCAGCTTCAGACAGGGGAGGCGTGAGACCCAGTACTTC.

This clone came up a few times. This chain uses TRBV5-6 with TRBJ1-6; tentatively, D is TRBD1 (6 bases). The length of the CDR3 is 18 residues. In germline, CDR1 is SGHDT, CDR2 YYEEEE. V was cut by 2 bases and J by 6 bases, with 21 bases left in between. CDR3 sequence: CASSFRGAPGSINSPLHF. The DNA of the CDR3 is TGTGCCAGCAGCTTTCGGGGGGCGCCCGGGTCCATTAATTCACCCCTCCACTTT.

This clone came up a few times. The chain employs TRBV27 and TRBJ2-2; D could derive from TRBD1 or TRBD2 (6 bases each). The CDR3 contains 14 residues. Trimming cost V 3 bases and J 6 bases, with 11 bases left between them. Looked up from germline, CDR1 is MNHEY and CDR2 is SMNVEV (reference sequence). The CDR3 region is CASSFGGGSGELFF. CDR3 coding DNA: TGTGCCAGCAGTTTCGGGGGCGGGTCCGGGGAGCTGTTTTTT.

Here the CDR3 reads CASSVTVNYGYTF. The CDR3 nucleotides are TGTGCCAGCAGCGTAACAGTGAACTATGGCTACACCTTC. V usage is TRBV9 and J usage is TRBJ1-2, with D hard to call. The length of the CDR3 is 13 residues. V lost 1 base to trimming and J lost 2 bases, with 6 bases between them. CDR1 and CDR2 from the germline V gene are SGDLS and YYNGEE. The entire variable domain, with the rest obtained from reference TRBV9 and TRBJ1-2, is as follows: DSGVTQTPKHLITATGQRVTLRCSPRSGDLSVYWYQQSLDQGLQFLIQYYNGEERAKGNILERFSAQQFPDLHSELNLSSLELGDSALYFCASSVTVNYGYTFGSGTRLTVV.